One sample yielded the 27 T cell receptor beta chains listed below, sequenced in a study of control samples from healthy donors and cancer patients. Clones were sequenced by immunoSEQ multiplex PCR, and TCRdb holds only the in-frame ones, with some missing. This sample yields 120,000 to 150,000 clones, of which around 92% are seen a single time; about 3% belongs to the top ten. Material: blood. The receptors stem from a man aged 30 to 45 in good health.

The chain carries TRBV10-1 and TRBJ2-6; 7 bases match TRBD1. Per the germline V gene, CDR1 is WNHNN and CDR2 is SYGVQD (reference sequence). V shed 5 bases and J 0 bases; nucleotides not matched to a gene: 10. CDR3 size: 18 residues. DNA of the CDR3: TGCGCCAGCAGTCCTAACCCGGGACAGCGCTCTGGGGCCAACGTCCTGACTTTC. Protein sequence: CASSPNPGQRSGANVLTF.

The chain employs TRBV5-1 and TRBJ2-2; D is unresolved. The CDR3 contains 16 residues. Germline V gene sequence: CDR1 SGHRS, CDR2 YFSETQ. The V end was cut by 6 bases, the J end by 4 bases, with 19 bases between. Written as DNA, the CDR3 is TGCGCCAGCACATTTAGTCCGGTGGTTGGCACCGGGGAGCTGTTTTTT. Amino acids: CASTFSPVVGTGELFF.

The J gene is TRBJ1-4, the V gene TRBV7-9; D is possibly TRBD1 (6 bases). Trimming shortened V by 5 bases and J by 6 bases, and 19 bases separated the two germline ends. The CDR3 extends over 16 amino acids. The germline V gene has CDR1 SEHNR and CDR2 FQNEAQ (reference sequence). The CDR3 DNA reads as TGTGCCAGCAGCGCGATAACAGGGAAGGTTTATGAAAAACTGTTTTTT. Translation: CASSAITGKVYEKLFF.

V usage is TRBV11-2 and J usage is TRBJ1-1; 9 bases are a match to TRBD1. The ends lost 2 bases at V and 3 bases at J; junction bases unmatched: 7. There are 16 residues in the CDR3. Germline V gene sequence: CDR1 SGHAT, CDR2 FQNNGV. The CDR3 coding sequence is TGTGCCAGCAGCTTATTGTCCGGGACAGGGTACACTGAAGCTTTCTTT. Its protein is CASSLLSGTGYTEAFF.

With regard to this clone: Mismatch with germline at one junction end may stem from a read error. The chain links TRBV7-3 to TRBJ2-2; TRBD2 aligns across 10 bases. Germline CDR1 and CDR2: SGHTA and FQGTGA. The CDR3 runs 17 residues. This chain's CDR3 is CTSSLTGTSVNTGELFF. In DNA form, the CDR3 reads TGTACCAGCAGCTTAACCGGGACTAGCGTAAACACCGGGGAGCTGTTTTTT.

The chain couples TRBV3-1 (or the pseudogene TRBV3-2) to TRBJ1-2, with TRBD1 matching over 8 bases. Germline V gene data show CDR1 as LGHDT and CDR2 as YNNKEL (reference sequence). The CDR3 spans 16 residues. After removal of 4 bases from V and 4 bases from J, the junction contained 11 bases not matched to a gene. The CDR3 protein is CASSPSLAGGLYGYTF. CDR3 nucleotides: TGTGCCAGCAGCCCGTCCCTGGCAGGGGGCCTCTATGGCTACACCTTC.

The gene calls are TRBV27 and TRBJ2-7; D may match TRBD1 or TRBD2 (5 bases each). The CDR3 loop spans 13 amino acids. V was trimmed by 6 bases and J by 2 bases, leaving 11 bases between them. Per the germline V gene, CDR1 is MNHEY and CDR2 is SMNVEV (reference sequence). CDR3 in DNA: TGTGCCAGCAGCCCCCGGGGCCCCTACGAGCAGTACTTC. Translated: CASSPRGPYEQYF.

This rearrangement joins TRBV28 to TRBJ1-5; D is possibly TRBD1 (5 bases). Trimming pared 11 bases from V and 2 bases from J, leaving 13 bases between. The CDR3 covers 13 residues. Germline-derived CDR1 and CDR2 are MDHEN and SYDVKM. CDR3 loop: CAGSGFGNQPQHF. DNA of the CDR3: TGTGCCGGCTCAGGGTTTGGCAATCAGCCCCAGCATTTT.

V and J are TRBV7-9 and TRBJ1-2; 8 positions agree with TRBD1. Germline V gene data show CDR1 as SEHNR and CDR2 as FQNEAQ (reference sequence). J gave up 0 bases and V 5 bases, and 14 bases lay outside the gene matches. CDR3 length: 18 residues. CDR3 sequence: CASSPLPTGVTTNYGYTF. CDR3 coding DNA: TGTGCCAGCAGCCCCCTACCGACAGGGGTCACGACTAACTATGGCTACACCTTC. Full variable domain (remainder filled in from reference TRBV7-9 and TRBJ1-2): DTGVSQNPRHKITKRGQNVTFRCDPISEHNRLYWYRQTLGQGPEFLTYFQNEAQLEKSRLLSDRFSAERPKGSFSTLEIQRTEQGDSAMYLCASSPLPTGVTTNYGYTFGSGTRLTVV.

The chain has TRBV27 and TRBJ2-2; D possibly corresponds to TRBD2 (6 bases). Trimming removed 3 bases at V and 6 bases at J, with 8 bases between. Germline V gene lookup returns CDR1 MNHEY and CDR2 SMNVEV (reference sequence). The CDR3 has 13 amino acids. CDR3 sequence reads: CASSFPGAGELFF. DNA of the CDR3: TGTGCCAGCAGTTTCCCGGGGGCCGGGGAGCTGTTTTTT.

The rearrangement uses TRBV19 and TRBJ1-1; perhaps TRBD1 as D (5 bases). The germline V gene encodes CDR1 LNHDA and CDR2 SQIVND (reference sequence). Deletions cut 0 bases from V and 4 bases from J, with 6 bases between. The CDR3 is 13 amino acids. CDR3 in amino acids: CASSIDGGTEAFF. DNA of the CDR3: TGTGCCAGTAGTATAGACGGGGGCACTGAAGCTTTCTTT.

V gene TRBV11-2 combines with J gene TRBJ2-7; perhaps TRBD1 as D (6 bases). Germline assignment: CDR1 SGHAT and CDR2 FQNNGV. The CDR3 length is 15 residues. V was shortened by 6 bases and J by 1 base, with 16 bases between the two germline ends. In DNA form, the CDR3 reads TGTGCCAGCAGAGCGCAGAGGGGGATTTCCTACGAGCAGTACTTC. Its protein product is CASRAQRGISYEQYF.

The rearrangement links TRBV10-3 to TRBJ2-3; a weak D match, TRBD2 (6 bases). The CDR3 is made up of 13 amino acids. Germline CDR1 is ENHRY and CDR2 is SYGVKD. The V and J ends lost 6 bases and 1 base respectively, with 8 bases between them. This CDR3 reads CAIRGGGTDTQYF. The CDR3 bases are TGTGCCATCAGGGGCGGGGGCACAGATACGCAGTATTTT.

The chain employs TRBV10-3 and TRBJ1-4; D is ambiguous. This CDR3 spans 14 amino acids. Trimming took 0 bases from V and 7 from J, leaving 9 bases between them. From germline, CDR1 is ENHRY and CDR2 SYGVKD. CDR3 loop: CAISESAGVEKLFF. CDR3 coding DNA: TGTGCCATCAGTGAGTCTGCCGGGGTTGAAAAACTGTTTTTT.

This chain connects TRBV6-5 to TRBJ1-3; 7 nucleotides agree with TRBD1. The germline V gene has CDR1 MNHEY and CDR2 SVGAGI. This CDR3 is built from 14 residues. V dropped 5 bases and J dropped 0; count of bases not matched to a gene: 1. CDR3 DNA sequence: TGTGCCAGCAGTCGACAGGGCTCTGGAAACACCATATATTTT. Its translation is CASSRQGSGNTIYF.

The count of this clone is one. V gene TRBV7-3 combines with J gene TRBJ1-6; weak D call: TRBD1 (5 bases). There are 15 residues in the CDR3. Germline V gene sequence: CDR1 SGHTA, CDR2 FQGTGA. V was clipped by 2 bases and J by 7 bases, with 12 bases between them. CDR3 coding DNA: TGTGCCAGCAGCTTATACGGACAAGACAATTCACCCCTCCACTTT. The encoded protein is CASSLYGQDNSPLHF.

The rearrangement uses TRBV28 and TRBJ1-6, with unresolved D. V lost 2 bases and J lost 0, with 14 bases in between. CDR1 and CDR2 (germline): MDHEN, SYDVKM. This CDR3 comprises 18 residues. The CDR3 spells CASSLEETAASYNSPLHF. The DNA of the CDR3 is TGTGCCAGCAGTTTAGAGGAGACGGCGGCCTCCTATAATTCACCCCTCCACTTT.

The rearrangement links TRBV7-2 to TRBJ1-3; D is unresolved. V was shortened by 5 bases and J by 0 bases, with 11 bases between the two germline ends. Germline CDR1 SGHTA, CDR2 FQGNSA. The CDR3 covers 15 residues. The CDR3 spells CASSLLSISGNTIYF. DNA of the CDR3: TGTGCCAGCAGCCTCCTTTCGATCTCTGGAAACACCATATATTTT.

The chain combines TRBV27 with TRBJ1-4; 9 positions match TRBD1. The V gene's germline CDR1 is MNHEY and CDR2 SMNVEV (reference sequence). The CDR3 has 15 amino acids. With 6 bases clipped from V and 8 bases from J, the junction kept 10 bases outside the gene matches. The CDR3 nucleotides read TGTGCCAGCAGACCCTCCGGGACAGGGTCGGAAAAACTGTTTTTT. Residues: CASRPSGTGSEKLFF.

The rearrangement links TRBV28 to TRBJ2-2, with a possible D match to TRBD1 (5 bases). Germline CDR1 reads MDHEN; CDR2 reads SYDVKM. V was shortened by 6 bases and J by 3 bases, with 20 bases between the two germline ends. The length of the CDR3 is 17 residues. The CDR3 loop reads CASSPSLLLRDTGELFF. The CDR3 DNA reads as TGTGCCAGCAGCCCCTCACTCCTACTCAGGGACACCGGGGAGCTGTTTTTT.

The chain employs TRBV7-9 and TRBJ1-4; 8 bases match TRBD1. The germline V gene encodes CDR1 SEHNR and CDR2 FQNEAQ (reference sequence). With V trimmed by 0 bases and J by 7 bases, 7 bases remained unmatched. This CDR3 contains 16 residues. The DNA for the CDR3 is TGTGCCAGCAGCTTAGCTATGGACAGGGAAGGTGAAAAACTGTTTTTT. Amino acid sequence: CASSLAMDREGEKLFF.

CDR3 protein: CASRGRGDPYGYTF. The DNA of the CDR3 is TGTGCCAGCAGAGGTCGTGGGGACCCCTATGGCTACACCTTC. The genes are TRBV27 and TRBJ1-2, with TRBD1 as a possible D gene (5 bases). The germline gives CDR1 MNHEY, CDR2 SMNVEV (reference sequence). This CDR3 has 14 residues. Trimming took off 6 bases at V and 4 bases at J, with 15 bases between the two ends.

The V and J genes are TRBV5-1 and TRBJ2-3; weak D call: TRBD2 (6 bases). The ends were cut back, 1 base at V and 2 bases at J, with 11 bases in the middle. Germline lookup yields CDR1 SGHRS and CDR2 YFSETQ. This CDR3 is built from 15 residues. CDR3 in amino acids: CASSLTSRITDTQYF. As DNA, the CDR3 is TGCGCCAGCAGCTTGACTAGCCGTATCACAGATACGCAGTATTTT.

This clone occurred once. The rearrangement links TRBV9 to TRBJ2-7; D may correspond to TRBD1 or TRBD2 (5 bases each). This CDR3 spans 14 amino acids. Looked up from germline, CDR1 is SGDLS and CDR2 is YYNGEE. The V and J ends lost 0 bases and 1 base respectively, with 8 bases between them. Here the CDR3 reads CASSVGGYSYEQYF. The DNA of the CDR3 is TGTGCCAGCAGCGTAGGGGGGTATTCCTACGAGCAGTACTTC.

The chain employs TRBV19 and TRBJ2-7; no reliable D call. V shed 5 bases and J shed 4 bases, with 12 bases lying between them. This CDR3 contains 13 residues. Germline V lookup: CDR1 LNHDA, CDR2 SQIVND (reference sequence). The CDR3 loop is CASSASINYEQYF. CDR3 in DNA: TGTGCCAGTAGTGCATCAATCAATTACGAGCAGTACTTC.

As DNA, the CDR3 is TGTGCCAGCAGCTTAGGAGGAATCCTTTACAATGAGCAGTTCTTC. It specifies CASSLGGILYNEQFF. V usage is TRBV11-2 and J usage is TRBJ2-1, with no clear D. Per germline, CDR1 SGHAT and CDR2 FQNNGV. The CDR3 has 15 residues. The germline V and J ends were trimmed by 1 base and 4 bases, with 11 bases remaining between them.

The chain links TRBV10-3 to TRBJ2-7, with TRBD2 matching over 10 bases. Losses at the gene ends were 11 bases for V and 2 bases for J; bases not matched to a gene: 6. Germline V gene lookup returns CDR1 ENHRY and CDR2 SYGVKD. This CDR3 is built from 13 residues. The CDR3 spells CASRTSGTYEQYF. CDR3 sequence (DNA): TGTGCCTCTAGGACTAGCGGTACCTACGAGCAGTACTTC.